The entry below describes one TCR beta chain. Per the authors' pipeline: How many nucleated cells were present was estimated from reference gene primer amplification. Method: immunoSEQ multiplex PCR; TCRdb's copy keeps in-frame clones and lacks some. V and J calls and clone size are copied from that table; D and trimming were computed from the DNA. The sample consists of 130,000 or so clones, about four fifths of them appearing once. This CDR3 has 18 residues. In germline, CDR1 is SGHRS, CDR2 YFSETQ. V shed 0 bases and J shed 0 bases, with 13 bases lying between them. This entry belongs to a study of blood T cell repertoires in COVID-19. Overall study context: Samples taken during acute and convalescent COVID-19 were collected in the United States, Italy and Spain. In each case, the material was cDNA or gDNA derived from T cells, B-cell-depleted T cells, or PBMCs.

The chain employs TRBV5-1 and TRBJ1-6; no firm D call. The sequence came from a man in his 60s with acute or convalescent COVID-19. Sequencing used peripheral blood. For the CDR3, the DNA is TGCGCCAGCAGCTTGGCCCCGACACCGAGCTCCTATAATTCACCCCTCCACTTT. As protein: CASSLAPTPSSYNSPLHF.